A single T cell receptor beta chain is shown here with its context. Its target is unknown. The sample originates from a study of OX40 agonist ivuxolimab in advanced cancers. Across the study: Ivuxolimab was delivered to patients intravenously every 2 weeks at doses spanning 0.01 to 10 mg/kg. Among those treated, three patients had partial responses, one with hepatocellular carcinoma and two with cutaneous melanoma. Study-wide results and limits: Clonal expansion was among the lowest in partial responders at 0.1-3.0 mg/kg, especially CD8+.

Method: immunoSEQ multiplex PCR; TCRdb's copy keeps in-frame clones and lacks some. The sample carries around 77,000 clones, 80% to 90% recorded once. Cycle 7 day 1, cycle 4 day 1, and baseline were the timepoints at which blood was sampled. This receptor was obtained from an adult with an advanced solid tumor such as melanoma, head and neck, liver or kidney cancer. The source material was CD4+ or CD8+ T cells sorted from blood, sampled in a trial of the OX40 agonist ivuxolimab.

In nucleotides, the CDR3 is TGTGCCAGCACTCAGGGGGAGAACACTGAAGCTTTCTTT. Protein sequence: CASTQGENTEAFF. The chain employs TRBV2 and TRBJ1-1, with 7 positions matching TRBD1. The CDR3 sequence is 13 residues long. Germline CDR1 reads SNHLY; CDR2 reads FYNNEI. Unmatched junction bases numbered 3, after V lost 7 bases and J lost 1 base.